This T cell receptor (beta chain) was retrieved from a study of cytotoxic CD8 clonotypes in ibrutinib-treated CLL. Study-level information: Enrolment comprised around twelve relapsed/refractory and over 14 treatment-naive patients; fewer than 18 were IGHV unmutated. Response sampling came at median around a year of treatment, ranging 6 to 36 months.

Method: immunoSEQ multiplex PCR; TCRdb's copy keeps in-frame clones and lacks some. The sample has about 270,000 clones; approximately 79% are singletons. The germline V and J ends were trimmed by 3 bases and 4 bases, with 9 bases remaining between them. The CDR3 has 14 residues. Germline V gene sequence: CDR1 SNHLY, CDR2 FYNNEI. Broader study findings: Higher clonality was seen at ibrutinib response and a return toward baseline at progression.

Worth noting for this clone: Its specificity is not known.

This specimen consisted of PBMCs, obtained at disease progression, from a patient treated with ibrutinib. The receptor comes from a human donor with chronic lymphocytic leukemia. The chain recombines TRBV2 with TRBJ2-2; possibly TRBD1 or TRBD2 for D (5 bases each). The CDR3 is CASSDMGVTGELFF. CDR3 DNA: TGTGCCAGCAGTGATATGGGGGTCACCGGGGAGCTGTTTTTT. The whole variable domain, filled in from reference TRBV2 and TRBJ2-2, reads EPEVTQTPSHQVTQMGQEVILRCVPISNHLYFYWYRQILGQKVEFLVSFYNNEISEKSEIFDDQFSVERPDGSNFTLKIRSTKLEDSAMYFCASSDMGVTGELFFGEGSRLTVL.